A single sample is the source of the 12 T cell receptor beta chains below, sequenced in a study of siplizumab effects on memory and regulatory T cells. Sequencing was performed with immunoSEQ multiplex PCR; in TCRdb, only in-frame clones are kept and a portion is missing. The sample lists about 69,000 clones, roughly 88% seen once, with under 2% in the top ten. Sequenced: Tregs sorted from blood. These receptors came from a human donor in good health.

The rearrangement joins TRBV11-3 to TRBJ1-3; TRBD1 aligns across 7 bases. V was clipped by 5 bases and J by 0 bases; unmatched bases: 4. This CDR3 has 15 amino acids. Germline CDR1 and CDR2: SGHNT and YENEEA. The CDR3 protein is CASSGQASSGNTIYF. In nucleotides, the CDR3 is TGTGCCAGCAGCGGACAGGCATCCTCTGGAAACACCATATATTTT.

This chain links TRBV9 with TRBJ2-3, with D unclear. The germline CDR1 and CDR2 sequences are SGDLS and YYNGEE. V was cut by 0 bases and J by 2 bases, with 7 bases left in between. This CDR3 has 14 residues. CDR3 in amino acids: CASSVETPTDTQYF. The CDR3, as DNA: TGTGCCAGCAGCGTAGAGACTCCCACAGATACGCAGTATTTT.

The chain uses TRBV7-3 and TRBJ1-1; the D is unclear. The CDR3 has 15 residues. Trimming took 0 bases from V and 1 from J, leaving 9 bases between them. In germline, CDR1 is SGHTA, CDR2 FQGTGA. This CDR3 is CASSLTGTPNTEAFF. The CDR3 region has the DNA TGTGCCAGCAGCTTAACTGGCACCCCGAACACTGAAGCTTTCTTT.

This rearrangement joins TRBV27 to TRBJ2-7, with 8 nucleotides matching TRBD1. V shed 0 bases and J 0 bases; nucleotides not matched to a gene: 4. This CDR3 is 16 amino acids long. CDR1 is MNHEY, CDR2 SMNVEV, per germline (reference sequence). The CDR3 DNA sequence: TGTGCCAGCAGTTTATCCGGACAGGGACACTCCTACGAGCAGTACTTC. Translation gives CASSLSGQGHSYEQYF.

V usage is TRBV10-3 and J usage is TRBJ1-2, with a tentative D call TRBD1 (5 bases). Between the trimmed V and J ends, which lost 3 bases and 8 bases, there was a span of 10 bases. The CDR3 covers 12 residues. Germline V gene sequence: CDR1 ENHRY, CDR2 SYGVKD. CDR3 nucleotides: TGTGCCATCAGTGAAGGGACGAAAGGCTACACCTTC. This gives the protein CAISEGTKGYTF.

The V call is TRBV27, the J call TRBJ2-1, with 11 bases that match TRBD2. The germline V gene has CDR1 MNHEY and CDR2 SMNVEV (reference sequence). The CDR3 length is 15 residues. The J segment lost 9 bases and the V segment lost 0 bases, leaving 4 bases of the junction unmatched. CDR3: CASSLSSLAGGEQFF. As DNA, the CDR3 is TGTGCCAGCAGTTTATCGAGTCTAGCGGGAGGTGAGCAGTTCTTC.

The gene calls are TRBV18 and TRBJ2-7; 9 nucleotides agree with TRBD2. CDR1 and CDR2 from the germline V gene are KGHSH and LQKENI. The CDR3 is 16 amino acids. J gave up 2 bases and V 1 base, and 6 bases lay outside the gene matches. CDR3 loop: CASSPRLAGRAYEQYF. The CDR3 DNA follows: TGTGCCAGCTCACCACGGCTAGCGGGAAGAGCCTACGAGCAGTACTTC.

CDR3: CASRPTVNTEAFF. Here the CDR3 DNA reads TGCGCCAGCAGACCAACAGTGAACACTGAAGCTTTCTTT. The chain has TRBV5-1 and TRBJ1-1; D unclear. V dropped 5 bases and J dropped 0 bases, with 8 bases sitting between them. The CDR3 is 13 residues long. Germline V lookup: CDR1 SGHRS, CDR2 YFSETQ. The variable domain in full, with the rest retrieved from reference TRBV5-1 and TRBJ1-1, is KAGVTQTPRYLIKTRGQQVTLSCSPISGHRSVSWYQQTPGQGLQFLFEYFSETQRNKGNFPGRFSGRQFSNSRSEMNVSTLELGDSALYLCASRPTVNTEAFFGQGTRLTVV.

This clone was picked up one time. The chain couples TRBV28 to TRBJ2-7, with D perhaps being TRBD1 or TRBD2 (6 bases each). Trimming removed 3 bases at V and 1 base at J, with 13 bases between. Germline V gene sequence: CDR1 MDHEN, CDR2 SYDVKM. There are 15 residues in the CDR3. For the CDR3, the DNA is TGTGCCAGCAGTTTTAGCGGTACAGGGTCCTACGAGCAGTACTTC. Its translation: CASSFSGTGSYEQYF. The full variable domain, its missing parts supplied by reference TRBV28 and TRBJ2-7, is DVKVTQSSRYLVKRTGEKVFLECVQDMDHENMFWYRQDPGLGLRLIYFSYDVKMKEKGDIPEGYSVSREKKERFSLILESASTNQTSMYLCASSFSGTGSYEQYFGPGTRLTVT.

In this sample, this clone turned up once. This chain connects TRBV28 to TRBJ1-1, with 7 bases aligning to TRBD1. With 6 bases clipped from V and 1 base from J, the junction kept 14 bases outside the gene matches. Looked up from germline, CDR1 is MDHEN and CDR2 is SYDVKM. The CDR3 has 17 amino acids. The CDR3 nucleotides read TGTGCCAGCAGAAAGGGGGCCAGGGTACTAAGGAACACTGAAGCTTTCTTT. This gives the protein CASRKGARVLRNTEAFF.

V gene TRBV28 combines with J gene TRBJ2-3; TRBD2 might be the D (6 bases). In germline, CDR1 is MDHEN, CDR2 SYDVKM. The CDR3 covers 17 residues. Trimming stripped 6 bases from V and 2 bases from J, with 21 bases between. The CDR3 DNA reads TGTGCCAGCAGCTCCCTAGAGGGGACTGCTTACACAGATACGCAGTATTTT. It encodes CASSSLEGTAYTDTQYF.

This rearrangement joins TRBV15 to TRBJ1-1; unclear D gene. Germline CDR1 and CDR2: LNHNV and YYDKDF (reference sequence). The ends were cut back, 0 bases at V and 3 bases at J, with 14 bases in the middle. The CDR3 runs 16 residues. This CDR3 is CATSRDEGRRDTEAFF. CDR3 nucleotide sequence: TGTGCCACCAGCAGAGATGAGGGAAGGAGGGACACTGAAGCTTTCTTT. Full variable domain (rest looked up from reference TRBV15 and TRBJ1-1): DAMVIQNPRYQVTQFGKPVTLSCSQTLNHNVMYWYQQKSSQAPKLLFHYYDKDFNNEADTPDNFQSRRPNTSFCFLDIRSPGLGDTAMYLCATSRDEGRRDTEAFFGQGTRLTVV.